This T cell receptor beta chain originates from a study of T-cell memory formation after mild COVID-19. This clonotype was counted ten times or more. Its specificity is unknown. Study results and limitations: Pre-infection memory already had some responding clones, implying cross-reactive memory joined.

Via MiXCR, TCRdb re-called the 5' RACE reads, giving one row per CDR3 protein. The sample lists about 40,000 distinct CDR3 sequences; more than 9.5% were seen once. The trim removed 4 bases at V and 4 bases at J, leaving 23 bases unmatched. CDR1 is SGHAT and CDR2 is FQDESV in the germline V gene (reference sequence). The CDR3 is 21 amino acids. This chain joins TRBV11-1 and TRBJ2-1; 9 bases line up with TRBD2. The TCR originated in a man aged 18-30 years who had mild COVID-19 (a few samples of this study predate the infection). Cell type and time point are not known. The sequenced sample was PBMCs or a T cell subset sorted from them (not recorded which). The CDR3 nucleotides read TGTGCCAGCAGCTCACCAAGGCCCGGGACAGATCTAGCGGGGACTTACAATGAGCAGTTCTTC. Its translation is CASSSPRPGTDLAGTYNEQFF. The variable domain in full, completed from reference TRBV11-1 and TRBJ2-1, reads EAEVAQSPRYKITEKSQAVAFWCDPISGHATLYWYRQILGQGPELLVQFQDESVVDDSQLPKDRFSAERLKGVDSTLKIQPAELGDSAMYLCASSSPRPGTDLAGTYNEQFFGPGTRLTVL.